These 29 T cell receptor beta chains were all obtained from the same sample, sequenced in a study of patients and donors after allogeneic stem cell transplantation. TCRdb independently ran MiXCR on the RT-PCR reads; one entry per CDR3 protein. Of 200,000 to 250,000 distinct CDR3 sequences in the sample, roughly 13% were seen once. Sequenced sample: blood, either unsorted or a sorted T cell fraction (not recorded which). The receptors stem from a human donor who was either an allogeneic HSCT recipient or a stem cell or donor lymphocyte infusion donor (not recorded which). It is not recorded whose cells these are; they may come from a transplant donor.

The chain uses TRBV19 and TRBJ1-3; D is unresolved. This CDR3 has 12 residues. V lost 8 bases to trimming and J lost 3 bases, with 8 bases between them. CDR1 is LNHDA, CDR2 SQIVND, per germline (reference sequence). CDR3 region: CASAVFGNTIYF. CDR3 nucleotides: TGTGCCAGTGCGGTGTTTGGAAACACCATATATTTT.

The rearrangement joins TRBV6-5 to TRBJ2-5; perhaps TRBD1 as D (6 bases). The CDR3 extends over 15 amino acids. The germline V gene encodes CDR1 MNHEY and CDR2 SVGAGI. V was pared by 1 base and J by 4 bases, with 13 bases between. CDR3 DNA sequence: TGTGCCAGCAGTTACTTGCACCAGGGGCGAGAGACCCAGTACTTC. It codes for CASSYLHQGRETQYF.

The J gene is TRBJ1-2, the V gene TRBV5-6, with no clear D. V was clipped by 0 bases and J by 6 bases, with 6 bases between them. The CDR3 loop spans 12 amino acids. In germline, CDR1 is SGHDT, CDR2 YYEEEE. CDR3 sequence (DNA): TGTGCCAGCAGCTTGGTAGGGAATGGCTACACCTTC. Encoded protein: CASSLVGNGYTF.

This clonotype has a count of ten or more. The rearrangement links TRBV14 to TRBJ2-2; possible D gene TRBD1, 5 bases. V gave up 4 bases and J gave up 6 bases, with 9 bases separating them. This CDR3 comprises 13 residues. The V gene's germline CDR1 is SGHDN and CDR2 FVKESK. Written as DNA, the CDR3 is TGTGCCAGCAGCCGCAGGGTAGCCGGGGAGCTGTTTTTT. Translation gives CASSRRVAGELFF.

The gene calls are TRBV5-6 and TRBJ2-3, with 9 bases lining up with TRBD2. The CDR3 has 16 residues. V shed 3 bases and J 4 bases; nucleotides not matched to a gene: 9. Germline values: CDR1 SGHDT, CDR2 YYEEEE. CDR3 DNA: TGTGCCAGCAGCTGGGAGGGTTTAGCGGGGGCAGATACGCAGTATTTT. Protein: CASSWEGLAGADTQYF.

The CDR3 DNA sequence: TGTGCCAGCAGTTCTAGGACTGTAGAGACCCAGTACTTC. This codes for CASSSRTVETQYF. The chain couples TRBV12-3 or TRBV12-4 to TRBJ2-5; D perhaps matches TRBD2 (5 bases). This CDR3 has 13 residues. With 4 bases removed from V and 4 bases from J, the gap between germline ends came to 10 bases.

The V call is TRBV5-1, the J call TRBJ2-5; 10 nucleotides align to TRBD2. V was clipped by 1 base and J by 5 bases; unmatched bases: 11. In germline, CDR1 is SGHRS, CDR2 YFSETQ. This CDR3 spans 17 amino acids. CDR3 DNA sequence: TGCGCCAGCAGCTTGACGCCTAGCGGGAGTTTTGGGGAGACCCAGTACTTC. It specifies CASSLTPSGSFGETQYF. Complete variable domain (other parts from reference TRBV5-1 and TRBJ2-5): KAGVTQTPRYLIKTRGQQVTLSCSPISGHRSVSWYQQTPGQGLQFLFEYFSETQRNKGNFPGRFSGRQFSNSRSEMNVSTLELGDSALYLCASSLTPSGSFGETQYFGPGTRLLVL.

This clonotype was seen repeatedly, ten times or more. J is TRBJ2-7 and V is TRBV7-9, with 11 bases aligning to TRBD2. The germline CDR1 and CDR2 sequences are SEHNR and FQNEAQ (reference sequence). V lost 10 bases to trimming and J lost 0 bases; unmatched junction nucleotides: 14. The CDR3 runs 17 residues. This CDR3 reads CAILGTSGRESSYEQYF. The CDR3 nucleotides are TGTGCCATCCTGGGCACTAGCGGGAGAGAGAGCTCCTACGAGCAGTACTTC.

This clonotype was seen more than once but under ten times. This rearrangement joins TRBV10-3 to TRBJ2-7; 9 bases agree with TRBD2. This CDR3 region has 14 residues. Germline CDR1 ENHRY, CDR2 SYGVKD. Trimming took 9 bases from V and 1 from J; bases not matched to a gene: 7. CDR3: CAMRAGGGSYEQYF. As DNA, the CDR3 is TGTGCCATGAGAGCGGGAGGAGGATCCTACGAGCAGTACTTC.

The chain links TRBV7-3 to TRBJ2-1; the match to TRBD2 covers 7 bases. In germline, CDR1 is SGHTA, CDR2 FQGTGA. V shed 4 bases, J shed 8 bases, and the junction held 8 bases outside the gene matches. CDR3 size: 14 residues. Written as DNA, the CDR3 is TGTGCCAGCAGCTCTCGGGGAGGGGTGGATGAGCAGTTCTTC. This gives the protein CASSSRGGVDEQFF. Full variable domain (outside the CDR3, taken from reference TRBV7-3 and TRBJ2-1): GAGVSQTPSNKVTEKGKYVELRCDPISGHTALYWYRQSLGQGPEFLIYFQGTGAADDSGLPNDRFFAVRPEGSVSTLKIQRTERGDSAVYLCASSSRGGVDEQFFGPGTRLTVL.

The sample holds a few counts of this clonotype. The rearrangement joins TRBV6-1 to TRBJ2-2; 8 bases agree with TRBD1. This CDR3 has 14 amino acids. With V trimmed by 6 bases and J by 5 bases, 5 bases remained unmatched. From germline, CDR1 is MNHNS and CDR2 SASEGT. CDR3: CASRPGQETGELFF. CDR3 coding DNA: TGTGCCAGCAGGCCGGGACAGGAGACCGGGGAGCTGTTTTTT.

The chain links TRBV7-2 to TRBJ1-1, with D possibly being TRBD1 (6 bases). V lost 4 bases and J lost 4, with 16 bases in between. The CDR3 spans 15 residues. The germline V gene encodes CDR1 SGHTA and CDR2 FQGNSA. The CDR3 sequence: CASSSGGALGTEAFF. The CDR3 nucleotides are TGTGCCAGCAGCTCTGGGGGGGCATTGGGCACTGAAGCTTTCTTT.

The CDR3 is CASSLVSSYNSPLHF. CDR3 nucleotides: TGTGCCAGCAGCTTAGTGAGCTCCTATAATTCACCCCTCCACTTT. The chain joins TRBV7-6 to TRBJ1-6; D not certain. V was trimmed by 1 base and J by 0 bases, leaving 4 bases between them. Germline lookup yields CDR1 SGHVS and CDR2 FNYEAQ. The length of the CDR3 is 15 residues.

The sample holds a few counts of this clonotype. The chain couples TRBV28 to TRBJ1-5, with D unresolved. Trimming shortened V by 8 bases and J by 4 bases, and 15 bases separated the two germline ends. Germline lookup yields CDR1 MDHEN and CDR2 SYDVKM. CDR3 length: 14 residues. Written as DNA, the CDR3 is TGTGCCAGCTCGCTCGGAAAGAAAAATCAGCCCCAGCATTTT. Translation gives CASSLGKKNQPQHF.

The chain uses TRBV10-3 and TRBJ2-3; TRBD1 matches 8 bases. CDR3 length: 13 residues. Germline V gives CDR1 ENHRY, CDR2 SYGVKD. V shed 6 bases and J 6 bases; nucleotides not matched to a gene: 5. The CDR3 spells CAIRPDRADTQYF. In nucleotides, the CDR3 is TGTGCCATCAGACCGGACAGGGCCGATACGCAGTATTTT.

Many counts were recorded for this clonotype. The V gene is TRBV5-1, the J gene TRBJ2-2; D gene ambiguous. The CDR3 totals 14 residues. Germline V gene data show CDR1 as SGHRS and CDR2 as YFSETQ. The V end lost 2 bases, the J end lost 4 bases, and 9 bases lay between the germline ends. This CDR3 reads CASSFLGPTGELFF. The CDR3, as DNA: TGCGCCAGCAGCTTCCTGGGTCCCACCGGGGAGCTGTTTTTT.

This chain links TRBV4-1 with TRBJ1-6; no clear D gene. CDR1 MGHRA and CDR2 YSYEKL come from the germline V gene. V was clipped by 3 bases and J by 0 bases, with 9 bases between them. The CDR3 consists of 16 residues. The DNA for the CDR3 is TGCGCCAGCAGCCAGGTCCGGAGCTCCTATAATTCACCCCTCCACTTT. Amino acid sequence: CASSQVRSSYNSPLHF.

This clonotype was observed at least ten times. The chain is built from TRBV20-1 and TRBJ2-5; weak D call: TRBD2 (6 bases). The V gene lost 0 bases and the J gene lost 7 bases, with 15 bases spanning the gap. CDR3 length: 14 residues. Germline assignment: CDR1 DFQATT and CDR2 SNEGSKA (reference sequence). CDR3 residues: CSARDPRRVGTQYF. In nucleotides, the CDR3 is TGCAGTGCTAGAGATCCCCGGAGGGTGGGGACCCAGTACTTC.

The DNA of the CDR3 is TGTGCCAGCAGCCAGGGTGGGGGGACGAACATTCAGTACTTC. Encoded protein: CASSQGGGTNIQYF. The chain joins TRBV28 to TRBJ2-4, with TRBD2 as a possible D gene (6 bases). In germline, CDR1 is MDHEN, CDR2 SYDVKM. The CDR3 extends over 14 amino acids. The ends were cut back, 6 bases at V and 7 bases at J, with 16 bases in the middle.

The chain joins TRBV4-2 to TRBJ2-7; 7 bases agree with TRBD1. This CDR3 has 19 residues. J lost 0 bases, V lost 0 bases, and 14 bases had no gene match. Germline V CDR1 and CDR2: LGHNA, YNFKEQ. CDR3: CASSQDGGLTGQHSYEQYF. For the CDR3, the DNA is TGTGCCAGCAGCCAAGATGGGGGCTTGACAGGGCAGCACTCCTACGAGCAGTACTTC.

This clonotype was counted a few times. The chain combines TRBV20-1 with TRBJ2-7; TRBD1 matches at 12 bases. CDR1 is DFQATT and CDR2 is SNEGSKA in the germline V gene (reference sequence). After removal of 6 bases from V and 5 bases from J, the junction contained 11 bases not matched to a gene. This CDR3 has 15 residues. The CDR3 nucleotides read TGCAGTGCCCACTACCGGGACAGGGGGCTCCACGAGCAGTACTTC. Translation gives CSAHYRDRGLHEQYF.

The genes are TRBV20-1 and TRBJ1-1, with D perhaps TRBD1 (5 bases). V was clipped by 4 bases and J by 0 bases, with 15 bases between them. Germline values: CDR1 DFQATT, CDR2 SNEGSKA (reference sequence). This CDR3 spans 15 amino acids. CDR3 bases: TGCAGTGCTAAGGGGTGGGGGATAATGAACACTGAAGCTTTCTTT. Protein: CSAKGWGIMNTEAFF.

This chain uses TRBV11-2 with TRBJ2-1; TRBD1 or TRBD2 may be the D gene (5 bases each). Trimming stripped 1 base from V and 8 bases from J, with 15 bases between. The CDR3 contains 15 residues. From germline, CDR1 is SGHAT and CDR2 FQNNGV. CDR3 amino acids: CASSLAGPGPDEQFF. CDR3 DNA: TGTGCCAGCAGCTTAGCGGGGCCGGGGCCGGATGAGCAGTTCTTC.

This chain links TRBV6-1 with TRBJ2-1, with D maybe TRBD1 (6 bases). The CDR3 totals 13 residues. Deletions cut 5 bases from V and 9 bases from J, with 14 bases between. The V gene's germline CDR1 is MNHNS and CDR2 SASEGT. CDR3 nucleotides: TGTGCCAGCAGTACAGGGTTAGGGTTTGAGCAGTTCTTC. The encoded protein is CASSTGLGFEQFF.

This clonotype has more than one count but fewer than ten. This sequence joins TRBV29-1 and TRBJ2-3, with 7 nucleotides matching TRBD1. The V gene end was trimmed by 7 bases and the J gene end by 0 bases; junction bases not matched to a gene: 7. In germline, CDR1 is SQVTM, CDR2 ANQGSEA. CDR3 size: 14 residues. The CDR3 bases are TGCAGCGCCCCCAAGGGGGCTAGCACAGATACGCAGTATTTT. Protein product: CSAPKGASTDTQYF.

In its sample, this clonotype was seen many times. V gene TRBV12-3 or TRBV12-4 combines with J gene TRBJ2-2, with 8 positions matching TRBD1. The CDR3 loop spans 14 amino acids. The junction had 8 bases not matched to a gene; V was cut back by 10 bases and J by 4 bases. CDR3 in amino acids: CATETGATTGELFF. The CDR3 region has the DNA TGTGCCACCGAGACAGGGGCGACCACCGGGGAGCTGTTTTTT.

This clonotype has ten or more counts. CDR3 in DNA: TGTGCCAGCAGCCAAGGCCGCAATCAGCCCCAGCATTTT. It translates to CASSQGRNQPQHF. The chain carries TRBV3-1 and TRBJ1-5; D gene ambiguous. Trimming removed 1 base at V and 2 bases at J, with 3 bases between. The germline V gene has CDR1 LGHDT and CDR2 YNNKEL (reference sequence). The CDR3 length is 13 residues.

There are many counts of this clonotype. The V call is TRBV5-1, the J call TRBJ1-1; 10 bases map to TRBD1. The ends lost 4 bases at V and 2 bases at J; junction bases unmatched: 8. CDR1 SGHRS and CDR2 YFSETQ come from the germline V gene. The CDR3 runs to 16 residues. The CDR3: CASSPRQGARNTEAFF. CDR3 bases: TGCGCCAGCAGCCCACGACAGGGGGCGCGTAACACTGAAGCTTTCTTT.

The J gene is TRBJ2-7, the V gene TRBV3-1, with 7 bases that match TRBD2. The J segment lost 0 bases and the V segment lost 6 bases, leaving 8 bases of the junction unmatched. Per the germline V gene, CDR1 is LGHDT and CDR2 is YNNKEL (reference sequence). The CDR3 consists of 15 residues. The CDR3 loop is CASRSASGSSYEQYF. The CDR3 DNA reads TGTGCCAGCAGATCCGCTAGCGGTTCCTCCTACGAGCAGTACTTC.